One sample yielded the 10 T cell receptor beta chains listed below, sequenced in a study of blood T cells in healthy people across ages. Through a sample-barcoded 5' primer and a J-beta primer mix, a second PCR was run for roughly 6 to 12 cycles. TCRdb itself ran the 5' RACE reads through MiXCR, one entry per CDR3 protein. The table records around 800,000 distinct CDR3 sequences, more than 25% of them present only once. These data were likewise used in another study, on T cells of mothers and their children.

The sample taken for sequencing was blood. Receptors were obtained from a boy younger than 18 in good health.

The J gene is TRBJ2-5, the V gene TRBV2; 10 nucleotides align to TRBD2. The ends lost 3 bases at V and 5 bases at J; junction bases unmatched: 3. This CDR3 comprises 14 residues. Germline CDR1 is SNHLY and CDR2 is FYNNEI. The CDR3 bases are TGTGCCAGCAGTGAGAGCGGGGGGGGTGAGACCCAGTACTTC. Residues: CASSESGGGETQYF.

The V and J genes are TRBV5-1 and TRBJ2-1, with 14 bases matching TRBD2. CDR3 length: 18 residues. Germline CDR1 SGHRS, CDR2 YFSETQ. With 3 bases clipped from V and 7 bases from J, the junction kept 12 bases outside the gene matches. CDR3 bases: TGCGCCAGCAGCTCTAGGAAGACTAGCGGGGGGGCGGAAAATGAGCAGTTCTTC. Protein sequence: CASSSRKTSGGAENEQFF.

The rearrangement links TRBV5-1 to TRBJ1-2; D may be TRBD1 (5 bases). This CDR3 comprises 18 residues. Deletions cut 0 bases from V and 2 bases from J, with 20 bases between. Germline values: CDR1 SGHRS, CDR2 YFSETQ. CDR3: CASSLVLDTQFPNYGYTF. The CDR3 bases are TGCGCCAGCAGCTTGGTTCTGGACACCCAGTTCCCAAACTATGGCTACACCTTC.

This chain joins TRBV24-1 and TRBJ2-1; TRBD2 agrees at 7 bases. J gave up 4 bases and V 4 bases, and 9 bases lay outside the gene matches. Germline V CDR1 and CDR2: KGHDR, SFDVKD. This CDR3 region has 16 residues. CDR3 DNA sequence: TGTGCCACCAGTGACCCCCAGCGGGGCAATTACAATGAGCAGTTCTTC. Its protein product is CATSDPQRGNYNEQFF.

This rearrangement joins TRBV6-2 or TRBV6-3 to TRBJ2-6; D is unresolved. CDR3 size: 14 residues. Germline CDR1 is MNHEY and CDR2 is SVGEGT. The V gene lost 8 bases and the J gene lost 1 base, with 9 bases spanning the gap. CDR3 residues: CASEPGSGANVLTF. The CDR3 region has the DNA TGTGCCAGCGAACCTGGGTCTGGGGCCAACGTCCTGACTTTC.

The chain uses TRBV27 and TRBJ1-1, with 7 bases fitting TRBD1. The CDR3 has 12 amino acids. The germline V gene has CDR1 MNHEY and CDR2 SMNVEV (reference sequence). V dropped 6 bases and J dropped 7; count of bases not matched to a gene: 5. CDR3 bases: TGTGCCAGCAGCCCAACAGGGGTTGAAGCTTTCTTT. Translated: CASSPTGVEAFF.

The count of this clonotype is one. The J gene is TRBJ1-2, the V gene TRBV11-2, with D hard to call. CDR3 size: 15 residues. CDR1 and CDR2 (germline): SGHAT, FQNNGV. V was cut by 2 bases and J by 4 bases, with 14 bases left in between. The CDR3 loop is CASSLKGPSIYGYTF. DNA of the CDR3: TGTGCCAGCAGCTTAAAGGGTCCCTCTATCTATGGCTACACCTTC.

In this sample, this clonotype turned up a few times. The chain recombines TRBV5-1 with TRBJ2-5; possibly TRBD1 or TRBD2 for D (6 bases each). The J call may be in error: the DNA end matches TRBJ2-7 better. Germline CDR1 SGHRS, CDR2 YFSETQ. CDR3 length equals 14 residues. The CDR3 protein is CASRPEGGTYEQYF. The CDR3 region has the DNA TGCGCCAGCAGGCCCGAGGGGGGAACCTACGAGCAGTACTTC.

Only one count was recorded for this clonotype. The V call is TRBV10-3, the J call TRBJ2-3; the D gene is possibly TRBD2 (6 bases). The germline V gene encodes CDR1 ENHRY and CDR2 SYGVKD. V was trimmed by 6 bases and J by 1 base, leaving 11 bases between them. The CDR3 loop spans 14 amino acids. The CDR3 reads CAIRSGPGTDTQYF. The CDR3 coding sequence is TGTGCCATCAGGAGCGGGCCAGGCACAGATACGCAGTATTTT.

A few counts support this clonotype. The gene calls are TRBV3-1 and TRBJ2-7, with 8 bases aligning to TRBD2. The ends lost 8 bases at V and 2 bases at J; junction bases unmatched: 8. The germline CDR1 and CDR2 sequences are LGHDT and YNNKEL (reference sequence). This CDR3 has 14 amino acids. In DNA form, the CDR3 reads TGTGCCAGCCGACCTGCGGGGGGCACCTACGAGCAGTACTTC. This codes for CASRPAGGTYEQYF.